This T cell receptor (beta chain) was retrieved from a study of blood T cell repertoires in COVID-19 (dated by TCRdb to about 2020). Turning to the overall study: Samples from collaborators originated in the United States, Italy and Spain and spanned both the acute and convalescent phases of COVID-19. Where HLA class I and class II types were available, the types were taken from metadata supplied by the sample provider, not from assay-based typing. A de-identified subject ID, COVID-19 status, age in years and sex were almost always included in the sample metadata. A freely available public database, intended as a resource for researchers studying the immune response to SARS-CoV-2, is where the repertoires were released. The samples were drawn from the first 160 participants of the ongoing ImmuneRACE study and from 950 to 1,500 subjects provided by 6 global collaborators. The dataset comprised deeply sampled blood TCRbeta repertoires from subjects exposed to, actively infected with, or recovered from COVID-19. The material from the prospective study consisted of cDNA or gDNA derived from T cells, B-cell-depleted T cells, or PBMCs.

Results and caveats for the whole study, not just this receptor: The quantity of clinical and demographic metadata differed by source and by participant and was supplied without curation.

TCRbeta CDR3 regions were amplified from genomic DNA by means of the immunoSEQ Assay, a bias-controlled multiplex PCR. For the original study's pipeline: The number of nucleated cells in each sample was estimated by amplification of reference gene primers within the assay. To quantify the absolute abundance of each unique TCRbeta CDR3 rearrangement, sequence reads were collapsed and filtered. Productive Simpson clonality was computed per sample as the square root of Simpson's diversity index over productive rearrangements. TCRdb re-hosts the immuneACCESS table, in-frame sequences only. Its copies lack some clones; in the studies checked, an unresolved V gene accounts for under half of them, and the cause for the rest is not known. That table supplies the V and J calls and clone size; D and trimming were determined from the DNA. The sample table holds 95,000 to 110,000 clones, of which around four fifths were seen once. The ten largest clones take up around 4.8% of the sample.

Whole blood was collected in K2EDTA tubes by collaborating institutions according to the institutions' own protocols. Collaborator samples were shipped for TCRbeta analysis as frozen whole blood, isolated PBMCs, or DNA extracted from either sample type. Trimming removed 4 bases from V and 3 bases from J, leaving 13 bases between the germline ends. The germline V gene (reference sequence) sets CDR1 to LNHDA and CDR2 to SQIVND. Including the terminal cysteine and phenylalanine, the CDR3 comprises 14 residues. This entry keeps only the CDR3 DNA: 42 bases, framed from base 1. Notes on this clone: Its antigen has not been determined. Within one base of it there is no much larger clone, and no base qualities were kept.

The chain joins TRBV19 to TRBJ2-7, with the identity of the D gene unclear. This TCR derives from a man in his 60s with acute or convalescent COVID-19. The specimen sequenced was peripheral blood. The CDR3 protein: CASSRSGRIYEQYF. The DNA reads as follows: TGTGCCAGTAGTAGGTCAGGTCGGATCTACGAGCAGTACTTC.